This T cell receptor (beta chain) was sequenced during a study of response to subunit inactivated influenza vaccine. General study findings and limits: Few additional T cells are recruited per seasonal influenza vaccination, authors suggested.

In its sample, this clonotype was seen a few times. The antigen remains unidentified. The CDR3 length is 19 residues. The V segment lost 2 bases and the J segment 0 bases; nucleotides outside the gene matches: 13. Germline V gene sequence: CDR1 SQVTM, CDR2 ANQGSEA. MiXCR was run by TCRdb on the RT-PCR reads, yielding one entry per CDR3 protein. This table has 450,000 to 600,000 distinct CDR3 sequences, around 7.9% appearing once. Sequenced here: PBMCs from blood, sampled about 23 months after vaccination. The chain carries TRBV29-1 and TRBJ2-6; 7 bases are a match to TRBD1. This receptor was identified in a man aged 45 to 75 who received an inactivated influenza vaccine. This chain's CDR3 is CSVELEPGSGGSGANVLTF. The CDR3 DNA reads TGCAGCGTTGAATTGGAGCCGGGATCAGGGGGCTCTGGGGCCAACGTCCTGACTTTC.